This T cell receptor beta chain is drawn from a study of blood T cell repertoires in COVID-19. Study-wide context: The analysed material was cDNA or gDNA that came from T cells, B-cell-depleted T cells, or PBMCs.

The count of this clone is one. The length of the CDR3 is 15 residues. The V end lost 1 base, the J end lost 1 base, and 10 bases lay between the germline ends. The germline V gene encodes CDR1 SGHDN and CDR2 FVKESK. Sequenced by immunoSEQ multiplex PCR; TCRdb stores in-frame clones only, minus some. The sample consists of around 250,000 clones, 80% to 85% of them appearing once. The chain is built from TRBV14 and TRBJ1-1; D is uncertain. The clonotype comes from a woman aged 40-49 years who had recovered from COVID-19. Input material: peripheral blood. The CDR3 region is CASSQGHRQNTEAFF. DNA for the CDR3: TGTGCCAGCAGCCAAGGTCACCGACAGAACACTGAAGCTTTCTTT.